Only one count was recorded for the clone carrying this T cell receptor beta chain. Its antigen remains unidentified. TCRdb reprocessed the 5' RACE reads with MiXCR, giving one entry per CDR3 protein. The table has a few hundred thousand distinct CDR3 sequences, about 10% seen once. The data stem from a study of CD8 T cells in ankylosing spondylitis. General observations from the study: What seemed typical of ankylosing spondylitis blood was a TCR beta motif built from fewer than ten highly homologous variants. In ankylosing spondylitis patients, matched synovial fluid reportedly showed significant enrichment of disease-linked clones.

The CDR3 is 16 amino acids. Germline trimming cut 5 bases from V and 6 bases from J; bases unmatched to any gene: 10. Germline V gene lookup returns CDR1 SGHTA and CDR2 FQGTGA. The rearrangement joins TRBV7-3 to TRBJ2-2; the match to TRBD1 covers 9 bases. This receptor was taken from a male donor with ankylosing spondylitis or in good health (not recorded which). Sequences were obtained from blood, either unsorted or a sorted T cell fraction (not recorded which). The DNA for the CDR3 is TGTGCCAGCAGCCCTCCGGGACAGGGTGTGGCCGGGGAGCTGTTTTTT. As protein: CASSPPGQGVAGELFF. The variable domain in full, with the rest retrieved from reference TRBV7-3 and TRBJ2-2, is GAGVSQTPSNKVTEKGKYVELRCDPISGHTALYWYRQSLGQGPEFLIYFQGTGAADDSGLPNDRFFAVRPEGSVSTLKIQRTERGDSAVYLCASSPPGQGVAGELFFGEGSRLTVL.